This passage covers 28 T cell receptor beta chains from one sample sequenced in a study of CD4 T cells in relation to SARS-CoV-2 and coronaviruses. Before the COVID-19 pandemic, during about 2011-2019, CD4+ T cells were taken from unexposed donors. The assay was immunoSEQ multiplex PCR, and TCRdb's table has in-frame clones only and misses some. Of roughly 68,000 clones in the sample, over 85% were seen once. What was sequenced was naive CD4+ T cells from PBMCs. This sample's subset: naive CD4+ T cells isolated by negative enrichment. Receptors originate from a human donor in good health.

J is TRBJ2-3 and V is TRBV24-1; D unclear. Germline CDR1 reads KGHDR; CDR2 reads SFDVKD. This CDR3 spans 15 amino acids. Trimming pared 0 bases from V and 4 bases from J, leaving 10 bases between. This CDR3 is CATSDLRVSPDTQYF. For the CDR3, the DNA is TGTGCCACCAGTGATTTGCGGGTATCCCCAGATACGCAGTATTTT.

The chain uses TRBV11-1 and TRBJ1-2; a possible D gene is TRBD1 (5 bases). This CDR3 comprises 13 residues. Trimming took off 10 bases at V and 2 bases at J, with 14 bases between the two ends. Germline-derived CDR1 and CDR2 are SGHAT and FQDESV (reference sequence). The CDR3: CATARDRNYGYTF. CDR3 coding DNA: TGTGCCACCGCAAGGGACCGGAACTATGGCTACACCTTC.

The chain joins TRBV7-3 to TRBJ2-1; 7 bases are shared with TRBD2. V lost 1 base and J lost 5; bases outside the gene matches: 8. Germline V gives CDR1 SGHTA, CDR2 FQGTGA. The CDR3 covers 16 residues. CDR3 sequence: CASSLNMIRGDNEQFF. CDR3 DNA: TGTGCCAGCAGCTTAAATATGATCCGGGGGGACAATGAGCAGTTCTTC. The variable domain in full, completed from reference TRBV7-3 and TRBJ2-1, reads GAGVSQTPSNKVTEKGKYVELRCDPISGHTALYWYRQSLGQGPEFLIYFQGTGAADDSGLPNDRFFAVRPEGSVSTLKIQRTERGDSAVYLCASSLNMIRGDNEQFFGPGTRLTVL.

This clone was observed a few times. A read error may account for a junction end that differs from germline. This chain links TRBV20-1 with TRBJ1-1; TRBD1 matches 7 bases. There are 11 residues in the CDR3. The germline V gene encodes CDR1 DFQATT and CDR2 SNEGSKA (reference sequence). CDR3 loop: CSARDRTRGAF. Written as DNA, the CDR3 is TGCAGTGCTAGAGATCGGACCAGGGGGGCCTTT.

CDR3 sequence: CSARLNTEAFF. The CDR3 bases are TGCAGCGCTCGGTTGAACACTGAAGCTTTCTTT. J is TRBJ1-1 and V is TRBV29-1; D gene unclear. The germline V gene has CDR1 SQVTM and CDR2 ANQGSEA. Trimming cost V 7 bases and J 0 bases, with 6 bases left between them. The CDR3 length is 11 residues.

The V call is TRBV9, the J call TRBJ1-1, with 8 bases identical to TRBD1. The V gene's germline CDR1 is SGDLS and CDR2 YYNGEE. V shed 0 bases, J shed 5 bases, and the junction held 3 bases outside the gene matches. This CDR3 is built from 14 residues. The CDR3, as DNA: TGTGCCAGCAGCGTAGCAGGGGGCGGGACTGAAGCTTTCTTT. It is translated as CASSVAGGGTEAFF.

This clone was observed once. CDR3 residues: CASSPPWEMNTEAFF. Here the CDR3 DNA reads TGTGCCAGCAGCCCCCCCTGGGAAATGAACACTGAAGCTTTCTTT. The chain combines TRBV9 with TRBJ1-1, with D hard to call. This CDR3 is built from 15 residues. V was shortened by 4 bases and J by 0 bases, with 13 bases between the two germline ends. Germline lookup yields CDR1 SGDLS and CDR2 YYNGEE.

The chain couples TRBV5-1 to TRBJ1-1; possible D gene TRBD1, 6 bases. The CDR3 spans 14 residues. CDR1 SGHRS and CDR2 YFSETQ come from the germline V gene. Trimming took off 6 bases at V and 6 bases at J, with 18 bases between the two ends. This chain's CDR3 is CASTQVRGGAEAFF. The DNA for the CDR3 is TGCGCCAGCACCCAGGTCAGGGGTGGGGCTGAAGCTTTCTTT.

This chain links TRBV3-1 (or the pseudogene TRBV3-2) with TRBJ1-2; 7 bases match TRBD1. The CDR3 sequence is 15 residues long. V lost 3 bases to trimming and J lost 5 bases; unmatched junction nucleotides: 9. Germline-derived CDR1 and CDR2 are LGHDT and YNNKEL (reference sequence). The CDR3 sequence: CASSHSDRETYGYTF. CDR3 bases: TGTGCCAGCAGCCACTCCGACAGGGAAACATATGGCTACACCTTC.

This chain joins TRBV6-1 and TRBJ2-1; TRBD1 matches at 8 bases. Germline V CDR1 and CDR2: MNHNS, SASEGT. The CDR3 covers 15 residues. V shed 1 base, J shed 7 bases, and the junction held 6 bases outside the gene matches. The CDR3 DNA is TGTGCCAGCAGTGAAGGCCCAGGGGGCTTGAATGAGCAGTTCTTC. This codes for CASSEGPGGLNEQFF.

V is TRBV6-5 and J is TRBJ2-2; 11 bases are shared with TRBD1. Germline assignment: CDR1 MNHEY and CDR2 SVGAGI. CDR3 length: 15 amino acids. The J segment lost 2 bases and the V segment lost 8 bases, leaving 4 bases of the junction unmatched. CDR3 DNA sequence: TGTGCCAGCCGGACAGGGGGCACCAACACCGGGGAGCTGTTTTTT. Amino acids: CASRTGGTNTGELFF.

The rearrangement joins TRBV9 to TRBJ2-1; D tentatively fits TRBD1 or TRBD2 (5 bases each). CDR3 length equals 18 residues. Trimming cost V 0 bases and J 3 bases, with 19 bases left between them. Germline V CDR1 and CDR2: SGDLS, YYNGEE. The CDR3 loop reads CASSVEGRALLIYNEQFF. CDR3 nucleotide sequence: TGTGCCAGCAGCGTAGAGGGGCGGGCGCTGTTGATCTACAATGAGCAGTTCTTC.

In its sample, this clone was seen once. The chain combines TRBV21-1 with TRBJ1-1; the table's D call of TRBD1 was not tested on the DNA. TRBV21-1 is listed as a pseudogene. CDR3 length equals 16 residues. CDR3 sequence reads: CASSKDSTGANTEAFF. The DNA for the CDR3 is TGTGCCAGCAGCAAAGACAGCACAGGCGCAAACACTGAAGCTTTCTTT.

This sequence joins TRBV7-2 and TRBJ2-7, with TRBD2 matching 9 bases. CDR1 is SGHTA, CDR2 FQGNSA, per germline. The CDR3 is 15 amino acids. Losses at the gene ends were 5 bases for V and 5 bases for J; bases not matched to a gene: 10. The CDR3 protein is CASSPRGGSQDEQYF. The CDR3 nucleotides are TGTGCCAGCAGCCCGCGGGGGGGAAGTCAGGACGAGCAGTACTTC.

CDR3 protein: CASSQVWTAYEQYF. Written as DNA, the CDR3 is TGTGCCAGCAGCCAAGTATGGACAGCCTACGAGCAGTACTTC. The chain couples TRBV3-1 (or the pseudogene TRBV3-2) to TRBJ2-7, with TRBD1 as a possible D gene (6 bases). The CDR3 has 14 residues. The germline V and J ends were trimmed by 1 base and 2 bases, with 9 bases remaining between them. Germline V lookup: CDR1 LGHDT, CDR2 YNNKEL (reference sequence).

The chain couples TRBV25-1 to TRBJ2-6; D possibly corresponds to TRBD2 (6 bases). V was trimmed by 7 bases and J by 0 bases, leaving 16 bases between them. CDR3 size: 17 residues. CDR1 is MGHDK, CDR2 SYGVNS, per germline. The CDR3 region has the DNA TGTGCCAGCACGGTCGGTGGGGGGTCCTCTGGGGCCAACGTCCTGACTTTC. The encoded protein is CASTVGGGSSGANVLTF.

This chain joins TRBV5-1 and TRBJ2-7; TRBD2 is a possible D gene (6 bases). The CDR3 is made up of 17 amino acids. Germline loops: CDR1 SGHRS, CDR2 YFSETQ. The ends were cut back, 0 bases at V and 3 bases at J, with 19 bases in the middle. CDR3 in DNA: TGCGCCAGCAGCTTGGCCGTTTCGGGGGACCAGGTCTACGAGCAGTACTTC. Residues: CASSLAVSGDQVYEQYF.

This chain joins TRBV7-2 and TRBJ2-5; maybe TRBD2 (5 bases). The CDR3 runs to 16 residues. The germline V gene has CDR1 SGHTA and CDR2 FQGNSA. V dropped 0 bases and J dropped 1 base, with 12 bases sitting between them. The CDR3 sequence is CASSLAYGGGQETQYF. The CDR3 DNA sequence: TGTGCCAGCAGCTTAGCGTATGGCGGAGGCCAAGAGACCCAGTACTTC.

The chain has TRBV4-1 and TRBJ2-3; no definite D call. The CDR3 is 14 residues long. V lost 8 bases to trimming and J lost 6 bases, with 18 bases between them. From germline, CDR1 is MGHRA and CDR2 YSYEKL. Here the CDR3 reads CASRRSGIGDTQYF. CDR3 nucleotide sequence: TGCGCCAGCCGACGGTCTGGAATAGGGGATACGCAGTATTTT.

The CDR3 reads CASSKYNQPQHF. For the CDR3, the DNA is TGTGCCAGCAGCAAATACAATCAGCCCCAGCATTTT. This sequence joins TRBV5-8 and TRBJ1-5; D not certain. The V gene lost 4 bases and the J gene lost 3 bases, with 5 bases spanning the gap. Germline-derived CDR1 and CDR2 are SGHTS and YDEGEE. The CDR3 consists of 12 residues.

The CDR3 DNA reads TGTGCCAGCAGGTCATACAGGGAGGGCACTGAAGCTTTCTTT. Translation: CASRSYREGTEAFF. The chain is built from TRBV5-5 and TRBJ1-1, with D possibly being TRBD1 (6 bases). This CDR3 contains 14 residues. Per germline, CDR1 SGHKS and CDR2 YYEKEE (reference sequence). V was clipped by 5 bases and J by 4 bases, with 15 bases between them.

The chain has TRBV7-8 and TRBJ1-1, with TRBD1 as a possible D gene (6 bases). Per the germline V gene, CDR1 is SGHVS and CDR2 is FQNEAQ. With 5 bases removed from V and 3 bases from J, the gap between germline ends came to 13 bases. The CDR3 extends over 14 amino acids. CDR3 sequence (DNA): TGTGCCAGCAGCCCCAGGGACACACACACTGAAGCTTTCTTT. Translation: CASSPRDTHTEAFF.

The CDR3 loop is CASSLDRSETQYF. The CDR3 DNA sequence: TGTGCCAGCAGCTTAGATCGGTCGGAGACCCAGTACTTC. The chain combines TRBV11-3 with TRBJ2-5; D uncertain. The V end lost 0 bases, the J end lost 5 bases, and 7 bases lay between the germline ends. The CDR3 consists of 13 residues. Germline lookup yields CDR1 SGHNT and CDR2 YENEEA.

The J gene is TRBJ2-1, the V gene TRBV10-3, with D possibly being TRBD1 or TRBD2 (5 bases each). The germline V gene has CDR1 ENHRY and CDR2 SYGVKD. The germline V and J ends were trimmed by 4 bases and 0 bases, with 10 bases remaining between them. The CDR3 extends over 15 amino acids. The CDR3 spells CAISGSGSSYNEQFF. The CDR3 nucleotides read TGTGCCATCAGTGGGTCAGGGAGCTCCTACAATGAGCAGTTCTTC.

In this sample, this clone turned up once. The chain recombines TRBV5-6 with TRBJ1-5; D uncertain. The germline gives CDR1 SGHDT, CDR2 YYEEEE. The CDR3 runs to 14 residues. V lost 3 bases, J lost 9 bases, and 16 bases lay in between. The chain's CDR3 is CASSSQTDLGPQHF. As DNA, the CDR3 is TGTGCCAGCAGCTCCCAGACGGATCTAGGGCCCCAGCATTTT.

The chain carries TRBV5-4 and TRBJ2-7, with unresolved D. With 0 bases removed from V and 3 bases from J, the gap between germline ends came to 7 bases. CDR1 is SGHNT and CDR2 is YYREEE in the germline V gene (reference sequence). The CDR3 sequence is 13 residues long. DNA of the CDR3: TGTGCCAGCAGCTTGGGGGTCAGCTACGAGCAGTACTTC. Translating gives CASSLGVSYEQYF.

The chain employs TRBV2 and TRBJ1-5, with 7 bases matching TRBD1. The CDR3 runs 14 residues. Trimming at V came to 1 base and at J to 6 bases, leaving 3 bases not matched to a gene. Germline CDR1 is SNHLY and CDR2 is FYNNEI. This chain's CDR3 is CASSEGAGGQPQHF. In DNA form, the CDR3 reads TGTGCCAGCAGTGAAGGCGCAGGGGGTCAGCCCCAGCATTTT. Full variable domain (outside the CDR3, taken from reference TRBV2 and TRBJ1-5): EPEVTQTPSHQVTQMGQEVILRCVPISNHLYFYWYRQILGQKVEFLVSFYNNEISEKSEIFDDQFSVERPDGSNFTLKIRSTKLEDSAMYFCASSEGAGGQPQHFGDGTRLSIL.

The CDR3 protein is CASRGSGETQYF. The CDR3 DNA reads TGTGCCAGCAGGGGGTCGGGGGAGACCCAGTACTTC. The chain recombines TRBV2 with TRBJ2-5, with D maybe TRBD2 (5 bases). Between the trimmed V and J ends, which lost 6 bases and 5 bases, there was a span of 10 bases. CDR1 is SNHLY, CDR2 FYNNEI, per germline. The CDR3 is 12 amino acids.